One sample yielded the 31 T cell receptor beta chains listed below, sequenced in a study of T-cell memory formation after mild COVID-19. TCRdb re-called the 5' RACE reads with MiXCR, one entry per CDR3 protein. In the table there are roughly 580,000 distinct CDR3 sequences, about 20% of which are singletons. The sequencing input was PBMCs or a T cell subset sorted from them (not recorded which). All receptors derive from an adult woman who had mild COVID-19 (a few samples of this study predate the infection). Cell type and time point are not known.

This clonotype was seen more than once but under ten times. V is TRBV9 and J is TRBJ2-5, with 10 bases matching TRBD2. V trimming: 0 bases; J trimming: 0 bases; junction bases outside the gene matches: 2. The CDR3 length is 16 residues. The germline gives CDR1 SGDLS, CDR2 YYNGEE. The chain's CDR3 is CASSVDGTSDQETQYF. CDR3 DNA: TGTGCCAGCAGCGTAGACGGGACTAGCGACCAAGAGACCCAGTACTTC.

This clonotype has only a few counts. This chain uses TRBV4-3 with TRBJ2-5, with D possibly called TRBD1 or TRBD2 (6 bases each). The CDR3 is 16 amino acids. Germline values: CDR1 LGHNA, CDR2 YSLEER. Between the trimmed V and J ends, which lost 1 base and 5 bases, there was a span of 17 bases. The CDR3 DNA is TGCGCCAGCAGCCAAGCAGTGGGGGGCGGTTCGGAGACCCAGTACTTC. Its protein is CASSQAVGGGSETQYF.

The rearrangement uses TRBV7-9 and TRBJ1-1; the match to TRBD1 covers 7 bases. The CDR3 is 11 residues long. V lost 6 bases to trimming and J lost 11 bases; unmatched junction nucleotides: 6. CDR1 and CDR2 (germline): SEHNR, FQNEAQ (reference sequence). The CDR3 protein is CASREGARAFF. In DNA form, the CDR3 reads TGTGCCAGCAGGGAGGGGGCACGCGCTTTCTTT.

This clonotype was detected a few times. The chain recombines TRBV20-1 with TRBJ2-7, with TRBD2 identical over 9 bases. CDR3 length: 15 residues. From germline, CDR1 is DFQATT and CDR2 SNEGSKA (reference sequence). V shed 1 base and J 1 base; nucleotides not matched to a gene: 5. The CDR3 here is CSARVYLAGSYEQYF. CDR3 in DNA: TGCAGTGCTAGAGTTTATCTAGCGGGGTCCTACGAGCAGTACTTC.

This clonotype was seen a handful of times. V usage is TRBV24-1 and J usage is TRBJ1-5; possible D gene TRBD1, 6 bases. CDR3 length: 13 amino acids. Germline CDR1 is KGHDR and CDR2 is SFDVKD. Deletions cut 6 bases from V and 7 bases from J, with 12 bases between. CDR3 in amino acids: CATSPQGNQPQHF. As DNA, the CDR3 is TGTGCCACCAGTCCACAGGGTAACCAGCCCCAGCATTTT.

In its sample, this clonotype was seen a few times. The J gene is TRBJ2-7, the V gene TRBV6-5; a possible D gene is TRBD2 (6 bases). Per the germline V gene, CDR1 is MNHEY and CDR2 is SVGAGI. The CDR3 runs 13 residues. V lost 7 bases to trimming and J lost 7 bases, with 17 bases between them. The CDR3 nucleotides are TGTGCCAGCACTCCGGGGGAGTGGAAGGAGCAGTACTTC. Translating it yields CASTPGEWKEQYF.

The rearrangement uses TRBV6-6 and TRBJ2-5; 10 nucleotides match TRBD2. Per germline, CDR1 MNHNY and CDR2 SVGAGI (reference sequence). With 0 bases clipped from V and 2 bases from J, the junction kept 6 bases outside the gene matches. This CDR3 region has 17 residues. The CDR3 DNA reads TGTGCCAGCAGTTACTCGGGGGGACTAGCGCCGCAAGAGACCCAGTACTTC. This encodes CASSYSGGLAPQETQYF.

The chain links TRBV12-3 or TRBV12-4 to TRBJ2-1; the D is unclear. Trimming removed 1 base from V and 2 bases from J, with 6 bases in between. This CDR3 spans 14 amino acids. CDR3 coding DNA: TGTGCCAGCAGTTTAGGGAATCCCTACAATGAGCAGTTCTTC. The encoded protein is CASSLGNPYNEQFF.

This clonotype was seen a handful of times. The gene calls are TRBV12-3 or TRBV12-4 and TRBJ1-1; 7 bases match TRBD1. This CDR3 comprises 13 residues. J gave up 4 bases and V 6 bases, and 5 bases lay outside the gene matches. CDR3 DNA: TGTGCCAGCAGACCGGGACAGACCACTGAAGCTTTCTTT. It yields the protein CASRPGQTTEAFF.

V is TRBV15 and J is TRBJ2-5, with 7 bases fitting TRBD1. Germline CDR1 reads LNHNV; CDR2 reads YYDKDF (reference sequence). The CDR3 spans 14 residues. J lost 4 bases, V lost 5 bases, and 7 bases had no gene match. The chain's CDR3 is CATSLRTGGETQYF. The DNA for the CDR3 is TGTGCCACCAGCCTACGGACAGGAGGAGAGACCCAGTACTTC. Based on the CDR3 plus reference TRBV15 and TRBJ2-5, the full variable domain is DAMVIQNPRYQVTQFGKPVTLSCSQTLNHNVMYWYQQKSSQAPKLLFHYYDKDFNNEADTPDNFQSRRPNTSFCFLDIRSPGLGDTAMYLCATSLRTGGETQYFGPGTRLLVL.

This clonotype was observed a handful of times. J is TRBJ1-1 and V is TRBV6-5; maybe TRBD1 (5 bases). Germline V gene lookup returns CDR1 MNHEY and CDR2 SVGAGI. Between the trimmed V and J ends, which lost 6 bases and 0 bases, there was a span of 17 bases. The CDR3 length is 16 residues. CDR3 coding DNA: TGTGCCAGCAGCCGACCAGGGACTCCAGTGAACACTGAAGCTTTCTTT. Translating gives CASSRPGTPVNTEAFF.

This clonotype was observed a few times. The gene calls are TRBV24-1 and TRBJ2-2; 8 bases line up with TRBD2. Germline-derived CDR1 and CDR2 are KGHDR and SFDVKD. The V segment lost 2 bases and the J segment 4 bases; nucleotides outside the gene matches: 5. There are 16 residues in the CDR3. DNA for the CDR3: TGTGCCACCAGTGATTCCGGGACTAGTATCACCGGGGAGCTGTTTTTT. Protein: CATSDSGTSITGELFF.

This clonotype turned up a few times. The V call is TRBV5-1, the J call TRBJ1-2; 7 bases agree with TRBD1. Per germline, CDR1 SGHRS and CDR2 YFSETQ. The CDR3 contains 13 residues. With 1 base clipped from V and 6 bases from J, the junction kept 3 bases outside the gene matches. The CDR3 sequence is CASSLPDRDGYTF. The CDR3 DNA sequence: TGCGCCAGCAGCTTGCCCGACAGGGATGGCTACACCTTC.

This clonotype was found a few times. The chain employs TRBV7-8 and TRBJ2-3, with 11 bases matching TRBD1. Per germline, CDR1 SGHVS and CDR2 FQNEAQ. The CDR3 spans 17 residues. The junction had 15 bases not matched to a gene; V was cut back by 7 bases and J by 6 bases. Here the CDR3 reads CASIMRRWTGGRDTQYF. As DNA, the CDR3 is TGTGCCAGCATCATGAGGAGGTGGACAGGGGGCCGGGATACGCAGTATTTT. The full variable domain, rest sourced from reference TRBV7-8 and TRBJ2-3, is GAGVSQSPRYKVAKRGQDVALRCDPISGHVSLFWYQQALGQGPEFLTYFQNEAQLDKSGLPSDRFFAERPEGSVSTLKIQRTQQEDSAVYLCASIMRRWTGGRDTQYFGPGTRLTVL.

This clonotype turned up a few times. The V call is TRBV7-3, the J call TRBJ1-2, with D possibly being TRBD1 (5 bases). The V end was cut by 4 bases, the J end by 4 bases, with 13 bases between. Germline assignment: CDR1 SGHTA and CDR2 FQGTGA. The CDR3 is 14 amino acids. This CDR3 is CASSSYPQVYGYTF. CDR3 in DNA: TGTGCCAGCAGCTCGTATCCACAGGTCTATGGCTACACCTTC.

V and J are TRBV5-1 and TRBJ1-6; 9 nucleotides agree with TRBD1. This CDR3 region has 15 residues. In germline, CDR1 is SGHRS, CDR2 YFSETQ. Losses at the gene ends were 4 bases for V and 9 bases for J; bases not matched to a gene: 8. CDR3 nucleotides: TGCGCCAGCAGCCCGGGGGGACAGGGATCTTCACCCCTCCACTTT. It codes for CASSPGGQGSSPLHF.

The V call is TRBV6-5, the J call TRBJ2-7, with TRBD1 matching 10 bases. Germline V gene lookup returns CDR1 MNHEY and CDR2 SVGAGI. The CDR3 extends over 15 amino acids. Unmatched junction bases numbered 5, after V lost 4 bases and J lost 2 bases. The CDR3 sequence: CASSSLGQGTYEQYF. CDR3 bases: TGTGCCAGCAGTTCCCTGGGACAGGGGACCTACGAGCAGTACTTC.

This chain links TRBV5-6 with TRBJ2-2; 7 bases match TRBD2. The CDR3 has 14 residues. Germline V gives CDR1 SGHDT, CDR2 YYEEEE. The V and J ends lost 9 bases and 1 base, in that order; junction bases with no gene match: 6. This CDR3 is CAISLAGNTGELFF. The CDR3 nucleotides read TGTGCCATCAGTTTAGCGGGGAACACCGGGGAGCTGTTTTTT.

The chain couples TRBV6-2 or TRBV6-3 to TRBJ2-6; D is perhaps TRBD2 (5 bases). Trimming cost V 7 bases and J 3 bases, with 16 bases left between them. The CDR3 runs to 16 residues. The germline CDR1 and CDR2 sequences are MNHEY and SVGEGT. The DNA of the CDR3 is TGTGCCAGCACGGGGAAGAGCGCCTTTGGGGCCAACGTCCTGACTTTC. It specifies CASTGKSAFGANVLTF.

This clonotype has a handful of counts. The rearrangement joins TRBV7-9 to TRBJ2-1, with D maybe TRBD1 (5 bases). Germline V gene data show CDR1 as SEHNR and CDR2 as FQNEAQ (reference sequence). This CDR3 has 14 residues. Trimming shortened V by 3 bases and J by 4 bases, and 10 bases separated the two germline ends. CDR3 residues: CASSFGAGYNEQFF. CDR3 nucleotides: TGTGCCAGCAGCTTTGGGGCAGGGTACAATGAGCAGTTCTTC.

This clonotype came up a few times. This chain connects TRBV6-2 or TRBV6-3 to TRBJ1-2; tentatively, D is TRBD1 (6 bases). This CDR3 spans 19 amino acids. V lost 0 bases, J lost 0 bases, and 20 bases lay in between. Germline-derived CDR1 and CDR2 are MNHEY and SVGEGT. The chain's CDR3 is CASSYSTPRGQPANYGYTF. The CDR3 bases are TGTGCCAGCAGTTACTCGACCCCTCGTGGACAGCCAGCTAACTATGGCTACACCTTC.

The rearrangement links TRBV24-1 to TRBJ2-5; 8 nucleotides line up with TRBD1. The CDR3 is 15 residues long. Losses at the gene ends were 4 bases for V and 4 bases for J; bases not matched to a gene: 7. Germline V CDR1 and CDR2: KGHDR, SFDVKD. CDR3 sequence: CATSEGGQGIETQYF. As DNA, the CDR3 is TGTGCCACCAGTGAAGGAGGACAGGGAATAGAGACCCAGTACTTC.

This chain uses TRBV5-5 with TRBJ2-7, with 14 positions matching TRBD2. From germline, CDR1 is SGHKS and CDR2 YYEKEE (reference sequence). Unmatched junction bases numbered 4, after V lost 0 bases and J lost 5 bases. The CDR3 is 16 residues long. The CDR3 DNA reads TGTGCCAGCAGCTTGGAGACTAGCGGGGGGGAAAACGAGCAGTACTTC. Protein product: CASSLETSGGENEQYF. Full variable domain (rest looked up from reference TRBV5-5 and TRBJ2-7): DAGVTQSPTHLIKTRGQQVTLRCSPISGHKSVSWYQQVLGQGPQFIFQYYEKEERGRGNFPDRFSARQFPNYSSELNVNALLLGDSALYLCASSLETSGGENEQYFGPGTRLTVT.

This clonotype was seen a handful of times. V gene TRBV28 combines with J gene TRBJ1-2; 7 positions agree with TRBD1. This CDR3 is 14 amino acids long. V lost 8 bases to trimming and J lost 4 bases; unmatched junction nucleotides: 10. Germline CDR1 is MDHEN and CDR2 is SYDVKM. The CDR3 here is CASGSDRMGYGYTF. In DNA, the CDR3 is TGTGCCAGCGGCTCGGACAGGATGGGCTATGGCTACACCTTC.

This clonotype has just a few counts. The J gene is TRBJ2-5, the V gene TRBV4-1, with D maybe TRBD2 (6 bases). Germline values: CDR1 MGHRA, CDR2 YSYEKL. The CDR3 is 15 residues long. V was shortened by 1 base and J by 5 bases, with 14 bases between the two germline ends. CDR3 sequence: CASSQGNGLTETQYF. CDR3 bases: TGCGCCAGCAGCCAAGGGAACGGACTAACGGAGACCCAGTACTTC.

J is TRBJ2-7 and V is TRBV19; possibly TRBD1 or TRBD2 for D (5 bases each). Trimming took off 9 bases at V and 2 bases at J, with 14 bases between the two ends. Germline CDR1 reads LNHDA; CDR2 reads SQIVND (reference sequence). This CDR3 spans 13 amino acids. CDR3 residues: CASRSGTAYEQYF. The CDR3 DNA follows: TGTGCCAGCAGATCAGGGACCGCCTACGAGCAGTACTTC. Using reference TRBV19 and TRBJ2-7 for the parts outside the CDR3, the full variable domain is DGGITQSPKYLFRKEGQNVTLSCEQNLNHDAMYWYRQDPGQGLRLIYYSQIVNDFQKGDIAEGYSVSREKKESFPLTVTSAQKNPTAFYLCASRSGTAYEQYFGPGTRLTVT.

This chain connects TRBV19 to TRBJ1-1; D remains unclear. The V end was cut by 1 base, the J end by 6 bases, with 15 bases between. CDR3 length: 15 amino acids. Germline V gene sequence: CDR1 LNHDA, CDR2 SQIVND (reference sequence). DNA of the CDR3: TGTGCCAGTAGTATAGGAGGCCGGAGGGTGGCTGAAGCTTTCTTT. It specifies CASSIGGRRVAEAFF.

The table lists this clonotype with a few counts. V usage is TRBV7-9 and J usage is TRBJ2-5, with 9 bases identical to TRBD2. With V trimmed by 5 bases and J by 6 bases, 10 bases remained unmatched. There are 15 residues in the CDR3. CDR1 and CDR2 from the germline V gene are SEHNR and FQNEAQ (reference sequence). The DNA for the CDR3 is TGTGCCAGCAGCCCCCTCGGCGGGGGGGCGAAGACCCAGTACTTC. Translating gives CASSPLGGGAKTQYF.

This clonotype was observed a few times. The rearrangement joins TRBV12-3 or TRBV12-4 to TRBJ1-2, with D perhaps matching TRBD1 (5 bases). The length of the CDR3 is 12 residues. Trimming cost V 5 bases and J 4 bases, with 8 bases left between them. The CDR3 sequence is CASSPQGYGYTF. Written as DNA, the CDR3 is TGTGCCAGCAGTCCCCAGGGCTATGGCTACACCTTC.

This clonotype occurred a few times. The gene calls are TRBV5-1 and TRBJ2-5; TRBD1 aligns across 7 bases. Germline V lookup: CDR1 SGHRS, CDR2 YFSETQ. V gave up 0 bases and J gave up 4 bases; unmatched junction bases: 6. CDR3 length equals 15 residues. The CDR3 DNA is TGCGCCAGCAGCTTGGAGGGGGCGGATCGAGAGACCCAGTACTTC. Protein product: CASSLEGADRETQYF. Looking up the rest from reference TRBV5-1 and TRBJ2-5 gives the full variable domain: KAGVTQTPRYLIKTRGQQVTLSCSPISGHRSVSWYQQTPGQGLQFLFEYFSETQRNKGNFPGRFSGRQFSNSRSEMNVSTLELGDSALYLCASSLEGADRETQYFGPGTRLLVL.

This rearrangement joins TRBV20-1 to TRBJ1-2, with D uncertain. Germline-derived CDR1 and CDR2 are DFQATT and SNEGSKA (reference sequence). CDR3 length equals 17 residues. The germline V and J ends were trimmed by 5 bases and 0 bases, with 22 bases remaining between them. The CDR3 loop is CSALYSDFGKANYGYTF. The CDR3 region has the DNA TGCAGTGCTCTTTATTCGGATTTTGGCAAGGCTAACTATGGCTACACCTTC.